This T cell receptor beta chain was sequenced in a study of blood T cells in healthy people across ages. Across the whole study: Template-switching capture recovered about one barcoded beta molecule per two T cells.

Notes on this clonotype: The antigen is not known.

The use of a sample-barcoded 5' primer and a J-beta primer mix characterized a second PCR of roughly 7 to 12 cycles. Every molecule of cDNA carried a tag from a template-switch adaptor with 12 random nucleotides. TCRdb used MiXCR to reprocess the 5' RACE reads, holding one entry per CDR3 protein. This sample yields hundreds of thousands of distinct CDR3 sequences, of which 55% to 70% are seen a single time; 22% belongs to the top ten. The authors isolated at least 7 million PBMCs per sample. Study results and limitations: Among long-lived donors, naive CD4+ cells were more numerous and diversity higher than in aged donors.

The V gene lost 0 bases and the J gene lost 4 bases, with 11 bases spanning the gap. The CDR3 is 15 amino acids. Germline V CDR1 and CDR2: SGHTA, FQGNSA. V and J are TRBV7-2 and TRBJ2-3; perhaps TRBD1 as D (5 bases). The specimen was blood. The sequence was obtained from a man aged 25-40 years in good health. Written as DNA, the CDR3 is TGTGCCAGCAGCTTAGCGGGGCTAGGTTCAGATACGCAGTATTTT. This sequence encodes CASSLAGLGSDTQYF.